This T cell receptor (beta chain) was recovered during a study of T cell repertoires in cytomegalovirus infection. Each CDR3 protein gets one entry after TCRdb re-called the reads with MiXCR. The sample carries roughly 640,000 distinct CDR3 sequences, 20% to 30% recorded once. Germline V gene data show CDR1 as SGHTA and CDR2 as FQGNSA. Trimming shortened V by 1 base and J by 2 bases, and 9 bases separated the two germline ends. This CDR3 has 15 amino acids. This sequence originates from a human donor in good health (CMV status not recorded). Some clones in this sample may be carry-over from other donors' samples. The rearrangement links TRBV7-2 to TRBJ1-5, with D unresolved. The sequencing sample was made of CD8+ T cells from PBMCs. The CDR3 protein is CASSLEVTRNQPQHF. CDR3 in DNA: TGTGCCAGCAGCTTAGAGGTTACGCGCAATCAGCCCCAGCATTTT.